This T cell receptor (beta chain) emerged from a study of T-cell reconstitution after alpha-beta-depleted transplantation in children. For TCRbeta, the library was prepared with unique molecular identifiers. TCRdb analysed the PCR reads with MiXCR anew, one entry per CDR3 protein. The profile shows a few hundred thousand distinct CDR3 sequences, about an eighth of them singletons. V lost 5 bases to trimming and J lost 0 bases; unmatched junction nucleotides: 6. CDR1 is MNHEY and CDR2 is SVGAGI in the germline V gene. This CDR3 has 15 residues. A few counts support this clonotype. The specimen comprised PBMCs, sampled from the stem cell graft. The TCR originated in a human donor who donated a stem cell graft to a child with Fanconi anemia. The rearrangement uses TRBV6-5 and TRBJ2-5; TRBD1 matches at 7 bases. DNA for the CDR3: TGTGCCAGCAGTCCCCGGGACAGAAACCAAGAGACCCAGTACTTC. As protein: CASSPRDRNQETQYF.